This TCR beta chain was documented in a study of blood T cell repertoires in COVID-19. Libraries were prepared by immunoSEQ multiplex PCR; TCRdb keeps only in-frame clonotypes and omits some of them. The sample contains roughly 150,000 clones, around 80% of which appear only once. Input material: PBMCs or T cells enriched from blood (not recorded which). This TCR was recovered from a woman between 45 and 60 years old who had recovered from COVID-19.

The CDR3 protein is CASRKGTSGGSTEAFF. The CDR3 DNA sequence: TGCGCCAGCAGAAAGGGGACTTCAGGAGGAAGCACTGAAGCTTTCTTT. The chain couples TRBV5-1 to TRBJ1-1; possibly TRBD1 for D (5 bases). V was cut by 5 bases and J by 4 bases, with 21 bases left in between. The CDR3 is 16 residues long. Germline V gene data show CDR1 as SGHRS and CDR2 as YFSETQ.